This T cell receptor beta chain was found in a study of T cells in tumors and immune-related adverse events. Clones were read by immunoSEQ multiplex PCR, and TCRdb kept only the in-frame ones, dropping some. The sample lists 2,000 to 2,500 clones; 83% were seen once. This TCR came from a female donor with metastatic renal cell carcinoma. The sample here was tumor tissue, taken from a patient treated with anti-PD-1 therapy.

CDR3 in amino acids: CASSMGSNQPQHF. CDR3 DNA sequence: TGTGCCAGCAGCATGGGGAGCAATCAGCCCCAGCATTTT. The chain links TRBV7-9 to TRBJ1-5; D gene unclear. The CDR3 spans 13 residues. V lost 5 bases and J lost 1, with 6 bases in between. Per the germline V gene, CDR1 is SEHNR and CDR2 is FQNEAQ (reference sequence).